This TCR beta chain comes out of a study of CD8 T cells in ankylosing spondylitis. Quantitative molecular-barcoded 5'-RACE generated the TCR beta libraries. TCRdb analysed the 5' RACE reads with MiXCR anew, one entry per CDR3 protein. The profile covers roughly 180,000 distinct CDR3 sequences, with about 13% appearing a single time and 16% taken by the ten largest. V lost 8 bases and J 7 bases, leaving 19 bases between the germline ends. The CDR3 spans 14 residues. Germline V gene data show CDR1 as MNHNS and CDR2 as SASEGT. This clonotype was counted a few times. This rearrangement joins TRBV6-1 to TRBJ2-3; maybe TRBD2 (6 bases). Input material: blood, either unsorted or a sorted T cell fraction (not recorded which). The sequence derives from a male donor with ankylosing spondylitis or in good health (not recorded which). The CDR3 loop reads CASGRSEGGNTQYF. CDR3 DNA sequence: TGTGCCAGCGGAAGATCGGAGGGAGGTAATACGCAGTATTTT.